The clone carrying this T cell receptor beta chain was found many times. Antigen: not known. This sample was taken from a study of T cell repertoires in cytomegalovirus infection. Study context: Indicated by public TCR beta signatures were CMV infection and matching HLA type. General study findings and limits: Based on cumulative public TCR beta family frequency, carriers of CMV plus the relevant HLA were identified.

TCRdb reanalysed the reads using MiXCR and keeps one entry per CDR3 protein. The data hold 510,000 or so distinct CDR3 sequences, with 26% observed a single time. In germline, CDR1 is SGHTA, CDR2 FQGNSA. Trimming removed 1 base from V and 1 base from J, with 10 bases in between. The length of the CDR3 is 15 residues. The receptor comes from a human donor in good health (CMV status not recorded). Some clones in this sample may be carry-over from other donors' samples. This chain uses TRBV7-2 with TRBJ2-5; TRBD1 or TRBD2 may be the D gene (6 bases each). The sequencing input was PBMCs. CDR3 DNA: TGTGCCAGCAGCTTAGTTTGGGGGGCCCAAGAGACCCAGTACTTC. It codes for CASSLVWGAQETQYF.